This T cell receptor beta chain is from a study of blood T cell repertoires in COVID-19. Looking at the study overall: The samples span acute and convalescent COVID-19 from the United States, Italy and Spain. PBMCs, B-cell-depleted T cells, or T cells were the source of the cDNA or gDNA that made up the material.

Measured with immunoSEQ multiplex PCR; TCRdb has only the in-frame clones, and not every one. The table includes about 200,000 clones, around 80% detected once. Germline V lookup: CDR1 KGHSH, CDR2 LQKENI. CDR3 length: 16 residues. V lost 0 bases to trimming and J lost 2 bases, with 11 bases between them. Sequencing was carried out using peripheral blood. This receptor was taken from a woman in her 70s with acute or convalescent COVID-19. The chain carries TRBV18 and TRBJ2-4; no clear D gene. Written as DNA, the CDR3 is TGTGCCAGCTCACCACCAGACAAAGCCTCCAAAAACATTCAGTACTTC. Residues: CASSPPDKASKNIQYF.